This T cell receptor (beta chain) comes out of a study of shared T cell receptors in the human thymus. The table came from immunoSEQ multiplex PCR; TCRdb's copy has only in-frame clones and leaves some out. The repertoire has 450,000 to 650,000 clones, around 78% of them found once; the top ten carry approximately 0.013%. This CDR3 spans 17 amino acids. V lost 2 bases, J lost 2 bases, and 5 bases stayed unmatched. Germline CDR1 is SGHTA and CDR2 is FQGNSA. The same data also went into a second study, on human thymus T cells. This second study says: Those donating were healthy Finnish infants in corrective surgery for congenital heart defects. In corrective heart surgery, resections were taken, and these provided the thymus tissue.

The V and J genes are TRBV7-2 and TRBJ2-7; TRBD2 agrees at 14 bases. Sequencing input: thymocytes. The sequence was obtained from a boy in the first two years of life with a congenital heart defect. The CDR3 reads CASSLSTSGRATYEQYF. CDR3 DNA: TGTGCCAGCAGCTTATCGACTAGCGGGAGGGCTACCTACGAGCAGTACTTC.